Sequencing of this T cell receptor (beta chain) was carried out in a study of tumor and adjacent non-tumor tissue in lung cancer. Regarding this clonotype: At one end the junction does not follow the germline gene, possibly because of a read error.

Germline assignment: CDR1 SGHAT and CDR2 FQNNGV. This CDR3 has 15 amino acids. Three rounds of nested PCR, following a modified ARM-PCR protocol, produced the TCRbeta library. TCRdb fed the multiplex PCR reads into MiXCR, producing one record per CDR3 protein. The data hold around 210,000 distinct CDR3 sequences, with 70% to 75% observed a single time. The template was RNA from unsorted bulk tissue. This rearrangement joins TRBV11-2 to TRBJ2-7; 9 bases align to TRBD1. Sequenced input: lung tumor tissue. This receptor was obtained from a man aged 60-69 years with non-small cell lung cancer. In DNA, the CDR3 is TGTACCAGCAGCTCTACAGGGGGCGTAGTCTCCGAGCAGTACTTC. This translates into CTSSSTGGVVSEQYF.